This T cell receptor (beta chain) was recovered during a study of blood T cell repertoires in COVID-19. Study-wide background: Samples of COVID-19 (acute and convalescent) were obtained from the United States, Italy and Spain.

The CDR3 length is 15 residues. CDR1 is MNHEY, CDR2 SMNVEV, per germline (reference sequence). V trimming: 5 bases; J trimming: 9 bases; junction bases outside the gene matches: 12. Original processing notes: The assay estimated nucleated cells by amplifying reference gene primers. Only in-frame clones appear in the TCRdb table, and some are missing; sequencing was by immunoSEQ multiplex PCR. The V and J calls and clone size were taken over from that table, and D and trimming were inferred from the DNA. In the table there are about 200,000 clones, around four fifths of which are singletons. V usage is TRBV27 and J usage is TRBJ2-7, with 11 bases that match TRBD1. This receptor was obtained from a man between 60 and 75 years old with COVID-19, enrolled during active disease. Sequencing used peripheral blood. DNA of the CDR3: TGTGCCAGCAGTGCCCCGGACAGGGGGCTTTTCGGGCAGTACTTC. Its protein product is CASSAPDRGLFGQYF.